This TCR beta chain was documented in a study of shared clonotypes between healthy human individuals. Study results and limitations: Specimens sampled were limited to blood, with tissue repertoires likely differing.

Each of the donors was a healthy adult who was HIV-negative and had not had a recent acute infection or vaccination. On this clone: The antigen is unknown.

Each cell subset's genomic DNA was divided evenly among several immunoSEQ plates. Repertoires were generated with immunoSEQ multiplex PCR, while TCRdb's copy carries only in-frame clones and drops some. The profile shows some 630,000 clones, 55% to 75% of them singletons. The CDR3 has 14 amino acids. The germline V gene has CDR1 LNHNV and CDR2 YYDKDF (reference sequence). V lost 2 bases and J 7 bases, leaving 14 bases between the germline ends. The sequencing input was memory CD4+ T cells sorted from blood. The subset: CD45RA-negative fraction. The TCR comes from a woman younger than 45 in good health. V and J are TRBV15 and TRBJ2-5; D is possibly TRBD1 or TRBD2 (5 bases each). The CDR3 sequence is CATSRNRGGGTQYF. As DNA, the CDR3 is TGTGCCACCAGCAGAAACCGGGGTGGGGGGACCCAGTACTTC.